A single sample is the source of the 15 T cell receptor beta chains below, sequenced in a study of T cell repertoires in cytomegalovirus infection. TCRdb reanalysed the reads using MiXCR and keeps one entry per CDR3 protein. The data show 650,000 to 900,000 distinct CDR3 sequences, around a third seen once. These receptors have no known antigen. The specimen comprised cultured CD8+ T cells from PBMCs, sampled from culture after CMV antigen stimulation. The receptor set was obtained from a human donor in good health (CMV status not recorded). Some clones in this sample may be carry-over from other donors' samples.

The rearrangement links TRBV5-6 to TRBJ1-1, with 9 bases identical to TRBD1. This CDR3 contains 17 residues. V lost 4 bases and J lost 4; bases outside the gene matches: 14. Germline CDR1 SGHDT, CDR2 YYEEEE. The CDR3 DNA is TGTGCCAGCAGCCCTCTGGACAGGGGACTAAGGGGCACTGAAGCTTTCTTT. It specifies CASSPLDRGLRGTEAFF.

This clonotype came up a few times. The CDR3 nucleotides are TGTGCCAGCAGTGAGGGACAGGGGGCCCCTGAAGCTTTCTTT. Protein sequence: CASSEGQGAPEAFF. This chain links TRBV27 with TRBJ1-1, with 12 bases matching TRBD1. The junction had 4 bases not matched to a gene; V was cut back by 5 bases and J by 6 bases. CDR3 size: 14 residues. The germline V gene has CDR1 MNHEY and CDR2 SMNVEV (reference sequence).

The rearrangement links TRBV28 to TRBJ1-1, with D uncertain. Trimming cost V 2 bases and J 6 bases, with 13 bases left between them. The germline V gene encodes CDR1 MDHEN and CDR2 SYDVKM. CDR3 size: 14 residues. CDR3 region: CASSLRSPPAEAFF. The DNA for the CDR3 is TGTGCCAGCAGTTTAAGGAGCCCCCCGGCTGAAGCTTTCTTT.

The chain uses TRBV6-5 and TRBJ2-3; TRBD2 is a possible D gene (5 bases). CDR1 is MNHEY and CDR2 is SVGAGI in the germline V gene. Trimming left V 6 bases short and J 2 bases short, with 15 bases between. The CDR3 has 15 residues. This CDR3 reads CASSSLSGYTDTQYF. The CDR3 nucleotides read TGTGCCAGCAGCTCTCTGAGCGGTTACACAGATACGCAGTATTTT.

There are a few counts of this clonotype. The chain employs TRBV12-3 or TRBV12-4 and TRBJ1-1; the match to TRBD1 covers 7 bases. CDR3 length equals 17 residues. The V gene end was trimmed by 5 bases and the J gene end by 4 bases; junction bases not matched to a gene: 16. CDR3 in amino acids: CASSIFGYRGGSTEAFF. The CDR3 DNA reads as TGTGCCAGCAGTATTTTTGGCTACAGGGGAGGGAGCACTGAAGCTTTCTTT.

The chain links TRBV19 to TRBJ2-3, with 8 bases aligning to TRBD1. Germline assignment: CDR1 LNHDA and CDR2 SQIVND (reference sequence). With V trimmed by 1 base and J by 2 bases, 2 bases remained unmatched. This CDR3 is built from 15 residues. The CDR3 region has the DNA TGTGCCAGTAGTATAGGGACAGGGTACACAGATACGCAGTATTTT. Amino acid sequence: CASSIGTGYTDTQYF. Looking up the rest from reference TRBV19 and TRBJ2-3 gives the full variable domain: DGGITQSPKYLFRKEGQNVTLSCEQNLNHDAMYWYRQDPGQGLRLIYYSQIVNDFQKGDIAEGYSVSREKKESFPLTVTSAQKNPTAFYLCASSIGTGYTDTQYFGPGTRLTVL.

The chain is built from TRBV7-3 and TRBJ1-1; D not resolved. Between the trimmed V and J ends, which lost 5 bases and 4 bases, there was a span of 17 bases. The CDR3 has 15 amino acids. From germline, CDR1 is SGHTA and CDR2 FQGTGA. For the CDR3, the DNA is TGTGCCAGCAGCCCCGATCTAGGTTGGGGCACTGAAGCTTTCTTT. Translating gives CASSPDLGWGTEAFF.

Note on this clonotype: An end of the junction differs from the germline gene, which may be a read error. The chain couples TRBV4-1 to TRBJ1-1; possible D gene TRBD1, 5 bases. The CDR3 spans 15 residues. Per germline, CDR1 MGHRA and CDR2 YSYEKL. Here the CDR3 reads CTSSQGAPMGSVTFF. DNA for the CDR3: TGCACCAGCAGCCAAGGGGCACCCATGGGGAGTGTTACTTTCTTT.

The CDR3 loop is CASSLSGTGSQAFF. CDR3 bases: TGTGCCAGCAGTTTATCGGGGACAGGGAGTCAAGCTTTCTTT. The genes are TRBV27 and TRBJ1-1; 9 nucleotides align to TRBD1. With V trimmed by 0 bases and J by 9 bases, 5 bases remained unmatched. This CDR3 has 14 amino acids. CDR1 is MNHEY, CDR2 SMNVEV, per germline (reference sequence).

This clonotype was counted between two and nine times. The CDR3 DNA sequence: TGCGCCAGCAGTATAGGAGGGAACGCTTTCTTT. It codes for CASSIGGNAFF. This chain uses TRBV10-1 with TRBJ1-1; D is unresolved. The CDR3 length is 11 residues. Trimming pared 5 bases from V and 11 bases from J, leaving 12 bases between. CDR1 is WNHNN, CDR2 SYGVQD, per germline (reference sequence).

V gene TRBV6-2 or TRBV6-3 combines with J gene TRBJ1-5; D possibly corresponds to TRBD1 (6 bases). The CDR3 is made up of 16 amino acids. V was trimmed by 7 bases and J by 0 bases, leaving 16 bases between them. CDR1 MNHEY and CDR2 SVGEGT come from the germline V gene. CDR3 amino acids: CASTGARGRSNQPQHF. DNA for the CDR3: TGTGCCAGCACGGGGGCAAGGGGACGTAGCAATCAGCCCCAGCATTTT.

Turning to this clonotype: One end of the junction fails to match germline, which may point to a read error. CDR3 bases: TGTGCCATCAGTGAGGAGTTTGGGCTGTGGGAGACCAAGTACTTC. As protein: CAISEEFGLWETKYF. The rearrangement uses TRBV10-3 and TRBJ2-5; weak D call: TRBD2 (5 bases). This CDR3 is 15 amino acids long. Germline lookup yields CDR1 ENHRY and CDR2 SYGVKD.

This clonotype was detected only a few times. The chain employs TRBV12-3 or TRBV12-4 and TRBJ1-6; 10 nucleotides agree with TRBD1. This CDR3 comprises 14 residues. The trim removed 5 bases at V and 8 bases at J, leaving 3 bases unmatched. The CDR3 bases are TGTGCCAGCAGTAGACAGGGGGCAGATTCACCCCTCCACTTT. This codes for CASSRQGADSPLHF.

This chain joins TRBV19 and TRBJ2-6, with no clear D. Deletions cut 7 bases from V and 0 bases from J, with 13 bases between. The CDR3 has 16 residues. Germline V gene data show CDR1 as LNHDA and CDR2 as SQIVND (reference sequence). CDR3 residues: CASIDEVGSGANVLTF. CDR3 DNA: TGTGCCAGTATCGACGAGGTCGGCTCTGGGGCCAACGTCCTGACTTTC.

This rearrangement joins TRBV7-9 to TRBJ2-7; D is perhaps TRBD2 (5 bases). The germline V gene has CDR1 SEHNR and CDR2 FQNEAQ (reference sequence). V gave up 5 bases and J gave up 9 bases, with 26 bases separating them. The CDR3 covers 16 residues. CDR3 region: CASSQPGRHSIDGQYF. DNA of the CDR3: TGTGCCAGCAGCCAACCGGGAAGGCACTCTATCGACGGGCAGTACTTC.